These T cell receptor beta chains were read from a single sample in a study of cytomegalovirus exposure and HLA in healthy donors. Method: immunoSEQ multiplex PCR; TCRdb's copy keeps in-frame clones and lacks some. Of 200,000 or so clones in the sample, 75% to 85% were seen once. Sequencing was performed on PBMCs. Every receptor here comes from a woman between 35 and 50 years old in good health and CMV-seronegative. The CDR3 runs from the conserved cysteine through the conserved F or W. D genes are given only for firm matches. The size field is filled for only some rows; it gives once, few, many or a size class.

v_call: TRBV6-4; clone_size: NA; j_call: TRBJ2-1; d_call: TRBD2; cdr3_nt: TGTGCCAGCTCTCAGCGGGAGAGGAGTGGGGGGTCCTACAATGAGCAGTTCTTC; cdr3_aa: CASSQRERSGGSYNEQFF
v_call: TRBV28; clone_size: NA; j_call: TRBJ2-4; d_call: TRBD2; cdr3_nt: TGTGCCAGCAGCACGACTAGCCAATTAGCCAAAAACATTCAGTACTTC; cdr3_aa: CASSTTSQLAKNIQYF
v_call: TRBV19; clone_size: NA; j_call: TRBJ2-7; d_call: TRBD1; cdr3_nt: TGTGCCAGTAGTTTCACAGGGGCTGCCTACGAGCAGTACTTC; cdr3_aa: CASSFTGAAYEQYF
v_call: TRBV18; clone_size: NA; j_call: TRBJ2-7; d_call: NA; cdr3_nt: TGTGCCAGCTCGTTCAGGGAAGAGGACGAGCAGTACTTC; cdr3_aa: CASSFREEDEQYF
v_call: TRBV6-6; clone_size: NA; j_call: TRBJ2-1; d_call: TRBD2; cdr3_nt: TGTGCCAGCAGTTACTCGACTAGCCGAGGGAATGAGCAGTTCTTC; cdr3_aa: CASSYSTSRGNEQFF
v_call: TRBV19; clone_size: NA; j_call: TRBJ1-4; d_call: NA; cdr3_nt: TGTGCCAGTATGGCCGGGACATCTGAAAAACTGTTTTTT; cdr3_aa: CASMAGTSEKLFF
v_call: TRBV2; clone_size: NA; j_call: TRBJ1-1; d_call: NA; cdr3_nt: TGTGCCAGCAGTGAAAATGCATGGCTGCGGGACACTGAAGCTTTCTTT; cdr3_aa: CASSENAWLRDTEAFF
v_call: TRBV7-9; clone_size: NA; j_call: TRBJ1-5; d_call: TRBD1; cdr3_nt: TGTGCCAGCAGCTTATTTGAGGGGGCTGATCAGCCCCAGCATTTT; cdr3_aa: CASSLFEGADQPQHF
v_call: TRBV5-6; clone_size: NA; j_call: TRBJ1-1; d_call: NA; cdr3_nt: TGTGCCAGCAGCTTGGGAGGGGGAAACACTGAAGCTTTCTTT; cdr3_aa: CASSLGGGNTEAFF
v_call: TRBV18; clone_size: NA; j_call: TRBJ1-1; d_call: NA; cdr3_nt: TGTGCCAGCTCACCCCAGGGGATGAGTATGAACACTGAAGCTTTCTTT; cdr3_aa: CASSPQGMSMNTEAFF
v_call: TRBV21-1; clone_size: NA; j_call: TRBJ1-2; d_call: NA; cdr3_nt: TGTGCCAGCAGCGACCGACAGGGTCGGGATGGCTACACCTTC; cdr3_aa: CASSDRQGRDGYTF
v_call: TRBV5-1; clone_size: NA; j_call: TRBJ2-4; d_call: TRBD1; cdr3_nt: TGCGCCAGCAGCTCACGACAGGGGGGAATAGCCAAAAACATTCAGTACTTC; cdr3_aa: CASSSRQGGIAKNIQYF
v_call: TRBV12-5; clone_size: NA; j_call: TRBJ2-7; d_call: TRBD2; cdr3_nt: TGTGCTAGTGGTCCGGGGGGATACGAGCAGTACTTC; cdr3_aa: CASGPGGYEQYF
v_call: TRBV10-3; clone_size: once; j_call: TRBJ2-7; d_call: TRBD2; cdr3_nt: TGTGCCATCAGTGGGGGGCTAGCGGGGCGCAGCTCCTACGAGCAGTACTTC; cdr3_aa: CAISGGLAGRSSYEQYF
v_call: TRBV4-1; clone_size: NA; j_call: TRBJ2-4; d_call: TRBD1; cdr3_nt: TGCGCCAGCAGCCAAGACTGGACAGGGGTAAGGGAATTAGCCAAAAACATTCAGTACTTC; cdr3_aa: CASSQDWTGVRELAKNIQYF
v_call: TRBV10-3; clone_size: NA; j_call: TRBJ2-7; d_call: TRBD2; cdr3_nt: TGTGCCATCAGTGAGTCGACGGGCGGGAGGCGAAACGAGCAGTACTTC; cdr3_aa: CAISESTGGRRNEQYF
v_call: TRBV4-1; clone_size: NA; j_call: TRBJ2-5; d_call: NA; cdr3_nt: TGCGCCAGCAGCCAAGCACCCCAGGGGTTTTTGGAGACCCAGTACTTC; cdr3_aa: CASSQAPQGFLETQYF
v_call: TRBV15; clone_size: NA; j_call: TRBJ2-3; d_call: TRBD2; cdr3_nt: TGTGCCACCCGAACCGGGACTAGCGACACAGATACGCAGTATTTT; cdr3_aa: CATRTGTSDTDTQYF
v_call: TRBV6-6; clone_size: NA; j_call: TRBJ2-7; d_call: NA; cdr3_nt: TGTGCCAGCAGTTACACAAGTCGGGAAACATACGAGCAGTACTTC; cdr3_aa: CASSYTSRETYEQYF
v_call: TRBV7-2; clone_size: NA; j_call: TRBJ2-7; d_call: TRBD2; cdr3_nt: TGTGCCAGCAGCTTCGGGACTAGCGGCTACGAGCAGTACTTC; cdr3_aa: CASSFGTSGYEQYF
v_call: TRBV30; clone_size: NA; j_call: TRBJ2-3; d_call: TRBD1; cdr3_nt: TGTGTCTCGAGTCGGACAGGGGGGAGCACAGATACGCAGTATTTT; cdr3_aa: CVSSRTGGSTDTQYF
v_call: TRBV30; clone_size: NA; j_call: TRBJ2-1; d_call: TRBD2; cdr3_nt: TGTGCCTGGAGCCACGAGTTTGCTAGCGGGCAAAGGCATGAGCAGTTCTTC; cdr3_aa: CAWSHEFASGQRHEQFF
v_call: TRBV27; clone_size: NA; j_call: TRBJ1-6; d_call: NA; cdr3_nt: TGTGCCAGCAGTTTGTCAGGGCGGGGTTCCCCCCTCCACTTT; cdr3_aa: CASSLSGRGSPLHF
v_call: TRBV7-2; clone_size: once; j_call: TRBJ2-7; d_call: NA; cdr3_nt: TGTGCCAGCAGCTTTGCGGCTTACGAGCAGTACTTC; cdr3_aa: CASSFAAYEQYF
v_call: TRBV7-2; clone_size: NA; j_call: TRBJ2-1; d_call: TRBD2; cdr3_nt: TGTGCCAGCAGCCCACGACTAGCGGGGGAAAATGAGCAGTTCTTC; cdr3_aa: CASSPRLAGENEQFF
v_call: TRBV12-5; clone_size: NA; j_call: TRBJ2-1; d_call: NA; cdr3_nt: TGTGCTAGTGGCGGAAGGTTCAGCGGGCGAACCTACAATGAGCAGTTCTTC; cdr3_aa: CASGGRFSGRTYNEQFF
v_call: TRBV19; clone_size: NA; j_call: TRBJ2-7; d_call: NA; cdr3_nt: TGTGCCAGTAGCGCCACAGGGCCCGCTGAGCAGTACTTC; cdr3_aa: CASSATGPAEQYF
v_call: TRBV5-5; clone_size: once; j_call: TRBJ1-1; d_call: NA; cdr3_nt: TGTGCCAGCAGCTTCCTGGCGGGGGGGAACACTGAAGCTTTCTTT; cdr3_aa: CASSFLAGGNTEAFF
v_call: TRBV2; clone_size: NA; j_call: TRBJ2-1; d_call: NA; cdr3_nt: TGTGCCAGCAGCCAGGAACTCAGCTACAATGAGCAGTTCTTC; cdr3_aa: CASSQELSYNEQFF
v_call: TRBV30; clone_size: few; j_call: TRBJ1-1; d_call: NA; cdr3_nt: TGTGCCTGGAGTGTCAATGTCGGAGCTTTCTTT; cdr3_aa: CAWSVNVGAFF
v_call: TRBV27; clone_size: few; j_call: TRBJ1-2; d_call: TRBD1; cdr3_nt: TGTGCCAGCAGAAGACAGGGGGCCGTGGAAGGCTACACCTTC; cdr3_aa: CASRRQGAVEGYTF
v_call: TRBV21-1; clone_size: few; j_call: TRBJ1-1; d_call: NA; cdr3_nt: TGTGCCAGCAGCAAAGAGGGGTTCCCAAGGGTTTTCTTT; cdr3_aa: CASSKEGFPRVFF
v_call: TRBV4-2; clone_size: few; j_call: TRBJ1-1; d_call: TRBD1; cdr3_nt: TGTGCCAGCAGCCATGGGGACAGGGGGCTGAACACTGAAGCTTTCTTT; cdr3_aa: CASSHGDRGLNTEAFF
v_call: TRBV28; clone_size: NA; j_call: TRBJ2-5; d_call: NA; cdr3_nt: TGTGCCAGCAGTGAGGGCCCTCCGGGAGAGACCCAGTACTTC; cdr3_aa: CASSEGPPGETQYF
v_call: TRBV11-1; clone_size: NA; j_call: TRBJ2-7; d_call: NA; cdr3_nt: TGTGCCAGCAGCGCCGACAGGGAGGAGGCGAGTTTC; cdr3_aa: CASSADREEASF
v_call: TRBV6-1; clone_size: few; j_call: TRBJ1-2; d_call: TRBD1; cdr3_nt: TGTGCCAGCGCCGTAGGTTCAGGGGGCGACTATGGCTACACCTTC; cdr3_aa: CASAVGSGGDYGYTF
v_call: TRBV4-1; clone_size: NA; j_call: TRBJ1-1; d_call: TRBD1; cdr3_nt: TGCGCCAGCAGCCCAGGAACAGGGGGTTTAGGCACCGAAGCTTTCTTT; cdr3_aa: CASSPGTGGLGTEAFF
v_call: TRBV9; clone_size: NA; j_call: TRBJ2-7; d_call: TRBD2; cdr3_nt: TGTGCCAGCAGCGCGGGGGGGGCGAGCGAGCAGTACTTC; cdr3_aa: CASSAGGASEQYF
v_call: TRBV5-1; clone_size: NA; j_call: TRBJ2-3; d_call: NA; cdr3_nt: TGCGCCAGCAGCGCTCTGAACGGGGCAGATACGCAGTATTTT; cdr3_aa: CASSALNGADTQYF
v_call: TRBV5-4; clone_size: NA; j_call: TRBJ2-3; d_call: TRBD1; cdr3_nt: TGTGCCAGCAGCAAGGGACAGGGTTCTAGCACAGATACGCAGTATTTT; cdr3_aa: CASSKGQGSSTDTQYF
v_call: TRBV7-2; clone_size: NA; j_call: TRBJ2-1; d_call: TRBD2; cdr3_nt: TGTGCCAGCAGCTTAGCGAGGATAGCGGGAGGGCACGAGCAGTTCTTC; cdr3_aa: CASSLARIAGGHEQFF
v_call: TRBV5-6; clone_size: few; j_call: TRBJ2-1; d_call: NA; cdr3_nt: TGTGCCAGCAGCCGCGCCGCCGCTAGCTCCTACAATGAGCAGTTCTTC; cdr3_aa: CASSRAAASSYNEQFF
v_call: TRBV4-1; clone_size: NA; j_call: TRBJ2-5; d_call: TRBD2; cdr3_nt: TGCGCCAGCAGCCAACTAGCGGGAGGGCCCAAGCAGTACTTC; cdr3_aa: CASSQLAGGPKQYF
v_call: TRBV10-3; clone_size: NA; j_call: TRBJ1-5; d_call: NA; cdr3_nt: TGTGCCATCGGGGGGGCTCTGGACAATCAGCCCCAGCATTTT; cdr3_aa: CAIGGALDNQPQHF
v_call: TRBV6-5; clone_size: NA; j_call: TRBJ2-3; d_call: NA; cdr3_nt: TGTGCCAGCAGACGCGCGACTAGATTGGATACGCAGTATTTT; cdr3_aa: CASRRATRLDTQYF
v_call: TRBV11-2; clone_size: few; j_call: TRBJ2-7; d_call: TRBD1; cdr3_nt: TGTGCCAGCAGCTTAGGCCTCCGGGACAGGGGGCTCCGCTACGAGCAGTACTTC; cdr3_aa: CASSLGLRDRGLRYEQYF
v_call: TRBV7-2; clone_size: NA; j_call: TRBJ2-3; d_call: TRBD2; cdr3_nt: TGTGCCAGCAGCTTCCGACTAGCGGGGGTGGTAGATACGCAGTATTTT; cdr3_aa: CASSFRLAGVVDTQYF
v_call: TRBV6-6; clone_size: NA; j_call: TRBJ2-7; d_call: TRBD1; cdr3_nt: TGTGCCAGCAGTTACGGGCGGGGACAGGGCCACGAGCAGTACTTC; cdr3_aa: CASSYGRGQGHEQYF
v_call: TRBV9; clone_size: NA; j_call: TRBJ2-3; d_call: NA; cdr3_nt: TGTGCCAGCAGCGCGGGACTCACGAAAAGCACAGATACGCAGTATTTT; cdr3_aa: CASSAGLTKSTDTQYF